This T cell receptor beta chain emerged from a study of blood T cell repertoires in COVID-19. The assay was immunoSEQ multiplex PCR, and TCRdb's table has in-frame clones only and misses some. The sample has roughly 250,000 clones, about 80% seen once; the top ten hold around 16%. V shed 5 bases and J 3 bases; nucleotides not matched to a gene: 19. Germline CDR1 LNHDA, CDR2 SQIVND (reference sequence). This CDR3 spans 18 amino acids. Seattle patients were enrolled while actively infected and followed longitudinally. The V gene is TRBV19, the J gene TRBJ2-7, with 7 nucleotides matching TRBD2. The receptor was derived from a person aged 65-85 years with COVID-19, enrolled during active disease. The specimen was peripheral blood. The CDR3 sequence is CASSSAGRAQTRNYEQYF. CDR3 sequence (DNA): TGTGCCAGTAGTTCGGCGGGGAGGGCGCAGACACGAAACTACGAGCAGTACTTC.